This T cell receptor (beta chain) was sequenced during a study of cytomegalovirus exposure and HLA in healthy donors. Study observations and caveats: When analyzed later, a missense DCLRE1C variant was found to be linked to TCR beta V- and J-gene trimming. Only CMV serostatus was available as immune exposure information. There were a few CMV-associated chains whose specificity for CMV antigens was confirmed in vitro. The authors excluded some V segments, including TRBV6-2 and TRBV6-3, as indistinguishable.

With respect to this clone: Its antigen is as yet unknown.

The CDR3 runs to 13 residues. Germline CDR1 is MNHNY and CDR2 is SVGAGI (reference sequence). V shed 8 bases, J shed 4 bases, and the junction held 2 bases outside the gene matches. Primers included in the PCR were 60 Vbeta and 13 Jbeta primers. Only in-frame clones appear in the TCRdb table, and some are missing; sequencing was by immunoSEQ multiplex PCR. Of roughly 100,000 clones listed, roughly 80% were seen once; the top ten hold about 6.9%. This receptor was identified in a man aged 25-45 years in good health and CMV-seropositive. Sequencing input: PBMCs. The chain recombines TRBV6-6 with TRBJ2-4; 10 bases are shared with TRBD1. The DNA of the CDR3 is TGTGCCAGCCGGGACAGGGGAAAAAACATTCAGTACTTC. This codes for CASRDRGKNIQYF.